This TCR beta chain appears in the sequencing data of a study of human T cells and chemical hapten exposure. The overall study: Variability of per-sample TCR yields stemmed mainly from small differences in pooled library volume.

This clonotype appeared a few times. Its target is unknown. CDR3 length: 14 residues. Germline CDR1 DFQATT, CDR2 SNEGSKA (reference sequence). J was trimmed by 1 base and V by 6 bases; bases with no gene match: 7. Time point noted: healthy volunteer bleed at 2 weeks. Extraction of total RNA was performed on unfractionated whole blood. Study-level results: No change in TCRs above 1 in 1000 frequency was produced by DPC sensitization.

A single record per CDR3 protein comes from TCRdb applying MiXCR to the RACE reads. This table has 28,000 or so distinct CDR3 sequences, about 7.7% appearing once. The chain employs TRBV20-1 and TRBJ2-3; TRBD1 aligns across 7 bases. The material sequenced was whole blood. The TCR comes from a human donor in good health. Some clones in this sample may be carry-over from other donors' samples. Here the CDR3 DNA reads TGCAGTGCCCAGACAGGGTCGGGCACAGATACGCAGTATTTT. This encodes CSAQTGSGTDTQYF.